This TCR beta chain is drawn from a study of glioma-infiltrating T cells. Study outcomes and limitations: Gliomas, especially low-grade, showed above-expected tissue-blood divergence; non-neoplastic patients showed below. Very few CDR3 sequences were shared between tissue and blood.

Amplification of TCR alpha and beta CDR3 regions from RNA used iRepertoire nested multiplex PCR. One-step reverse transcription and amplification started from about 100-400 ng of tissue mRNA or PBMC total RNA. TCRdb called the multiplex PCR reads again in MiXCR, with one record for every CDR3 protein. The table lists 150,000 or so distinct CDR3 sequences, about two fifths of them singletons. A remark on this clonotype: Its cognate antigen is unknown.

V shed 7 bases and J 4 bases; nucleotides not matched to a gene: 14. Germline CDR1 SGHVS, CDR2 FNYEAQ. The CDR3 runs 17 residues. The receptor's source is a human donor with low-grade glioma or glioblastoma, undergoing nonglioma brain surgery, or in good health (not recorded which). The V and J genes are TRBV7-6 and TRBJ2-7; 12 bases are a match to TRBD2. Sequencing used glioma tissue, nonneoplastic brain tissue, or PBMCs (not recorded which). CDR3 coding DNA: TGTGCCAGCACTTCGGGAACTAGCGGGAGGTTGGTTTACGAGCAGTACTTC. It encodes CASTSGTSGRLVYEQYF.